This TCR beta chain was profiled in a study of T cell changes during pregnancy in multiple sclerosis. J was trimmed by 0 bases and V by 4 bases; bases with no gene match: 13. This CDR3 has 17 amino acids. Germline V gene data show CDR1 as SGHNT and CDR2 as YYREEE (reference sequence). This clone was seen just once. Assay: immunoSEQ multiplex PCR; the TCRdb copy retains only in-frame clones and omits some. The sample yields approximately 44,000 clones, about 90% seen once. The V gene is TRBV5-4, the J gene TRBJ2-7, with TRBD1 matching over 7 bases. This clonotype was obtained from a female donor with multiple sclerosis, enrolled in a pregnancy study. The specimen comprised CD4+ T cells from peripheral blood mononuclear cells, sampled in the third trimester of pregnancy. For the CDR3, the DNA is TGTGCCAGCAGCCCAATACAGGGGAGCCTTAGCTCCTACGAGCAGTACTTC. Residues: CASSPIQGSLSSYEQYF.